This record looks at one T cell receptor beta chain sequence and its context. Its antigen is unidentified. The germline V and J ends were trimmed by 5 bases and 4 bases, with 7 bases remaining between them. The length of the CDR3 is 12 residues. Germline CDR1 and CDR2: SGHTA and FQGNSA. These data belong to a study of long-term antiretroviral therapy in people with HIV. Each participant with HIV received care in the United States. Regarding the study as a whole: Clones showing expansion before ART dominated the repertoire at all time points.

Sequencing used immunoSEQ v3.0 at survey level. TCRdb's table, derived via immunoSEQ multiplex PCR, lists solely in-frame clones and lacks some. The sample comprises tens of thousands of clones, 60% to 75% of which are singletons, and around 3% rests with the top ten. The chain recombines TRBV7-2 with TRBJ2-3; no definite D call. The source was unsorted PBMCs, collected 3 years after starting antiretroviral therapy. This TCR came from a man aged 50-60 years with HIV. The CDR3: CASSLFSDTQYF. CDR3 sequence (DNA): TGTGCCAGCAGCCTTTTCTCAGATACGCAGTATTTT.